This is a list of T cell receptor beta chains from one sample in a study of OX40 agonist ivuxolimab in advanced cancers. TCRdb keeps only in-frame clones here, not all; method: immunoSEQ multiplex PCR. The data hold around 80,000 clones, with 70% to 90% observed a single time. This sample comprised CD4+ or CD8+ T cells sorted from blood, obtained in a trial of the OX40 agonist ivuxolimab. The receptors shown here come from an adult with an advanced solid tumor such as melanoma, head and neck, liver or kidney cancer. Each CDR3 is given with its conserved first and last residue. D genes are given only for firm matches. For some rows the clone size is stated as once, few or many, or as a class when expanded; others skip it.

clone size: once
V gene: TRBV7-3
D gene: TRBD1
J gene: TRBJ2-2
CDR3 DNA: TGTGCCAGCAGCTTAACTTTCGGACAGGGGACCGGGGAGCTGTTTTTT
CDR3 protein: CASSLTFGQGTGELFF

clone size: .
V gene: TRBV11-2
D gene: TRBD1
J gene: TRBJ1-6
CDR3 DNA: TGTGCCAGCAGCGCGGACAGGGGGACTAATTCACCCCTCCACTTT
CDR3 protein: CASSADRGTNSPLHF

clone size: .
V gene: TRBV11-2
D gene: .
J gene: TRBJ1-5
CDR3 DNA: TGTGCCAGCAGCTTCGACGGCCCCAATCAGCCCCAGCATTTT
CDR3 protein: CASSFDGPNQPQHF

clone size: once
V gene: TRBV28
D gene: .
J gene: TRBJ1-4
CDR3 DNA: TGTGCCAGCAGTGTACCCGAAAATGAAAAACTGTTTTTT
CDR3 protein: CASSVPENEKLFF

clone size: once
V gene: TRBV5-1
D gene: .
J gene: TRBJ2-5
CDR3 DNA: TGCGCCAGCAGCTTGGGGAGCCAAGAGACCCAGTACTTC
CDR3 protein: CASSLGSQETQYF

clone size: .
V gene: TRBV7-9
D gene: TRBD1
J gene: TRBJ1-4
CDR3 DNA: TGTGCCAGCAGCCTGGACAGGGGAGATGAAAAACTGTTTTTT
CDR3 protein: CASSLDRGDEKLFF

clone size: .
V gene: TRBV6-1
D gene: .
J gene: TRBJ1-1
CDR3 DNA: TGTGCCAGCACGAGCAGTGTGGGGGGACACGAAGCTTTCTTT
CDR3 protein: CASTSSVGGHEAFF

clone size: .
V gene: TRBV27
D gene: .
J gene: TRBJ2-1
CDR3 DNA: TGTGCCAGCAGTCCCCAGGCTGACTCCTACAATGAGCAGTTCTTC
CDR3 protein: CASSPQADSYNEQFF

clone size: .
V gene: TRBV10-2
D gene: .
J gene: TRBJ2-3
CDR3 DNA: TGCGCCAGCAAGATGGGTTTCTCCACAGATACGCAGTATTTT
CDR3 protein: CASKMGFSTDTQYF

clone size: few
V gene: TRBV5-6
D gene: .
J gene: TRBJ1-1
CDR3 DNA: TGTGCCAGCACTATTGGGTTGGGGAACACTGAAGCTTTCTTT
CDR3 protein: CASTIGLGNTEAFF

clone size: .
V gene: TRBV25-1
D gene: TRBD2
J gene: TRBJ2-5
CDR3 DNA: TGTGCCAGCAGTGATCCTAGCGGGGACGAGACCCAGTACTTC
CDR3 protein: CASSDPSGDETQYF

clone size: .
V gene: TRBV5-4
D gene: TRBD2
J gene: TRBJ2-1
CDR3 DNA: TGTGCCAGCAGCTTGGCCTTGCGGGGGGGTTACAATGAGCAGTTCTTC
CDR3 protein: CASSLALRGGYNEQFF

clone size: .
V gene: TRBV19
D gene: .
J gene: TRBJ2-3
CDR3 DNA: TGTGCCAGTAGTATAATGGGGCAGGGGACAGATACGCAGTATTTT
CDR3 protein: CASSIMGQGTDTQYF

clone size: .
V gene: TRBV19
D gene: .
J gene: TRBJ2-5
CDR3 DNA: TGTGCCAGTAGTCCCACTAGGGAGACCCAGTACTTC
CDR3 protein: CASSPTRETQYF

clone size: .
V gene: TRBV7-7
D gene: .
J gene: TRBJ2-3
CDR3 DNA: TGTGCCAGCAGCTATACCAACACAGATACGCAGTATTTT
CDR3 protein: CASSYTNTDTQYF

clone size: .
V gene: TRBV5-8
D gene: .
J gene: TRBJ1-2
CDR3 DNA: TGTGCCAGCAGAACTGCAAGGGTCGGGGGCAAGGATGGCTACACCTTC
CDR3 protein: CASRTARVGGKDGYTF

clone size: .
V gene: TRBV19
D gene: .
J gene: TRBJ1-2
CDR3 DNA: TGTGCCAGTAGTACATTCCTAGGACGGGGAGCGATCGGCTACACCTTC
CDR3 protein: CASSTFLGRGAIGYTF

clone size: once
V gene: TRBV19
D gene: .
J gene: TRBJ1-4
CDR3 DNA: TGTGCCAGTAGTATAGACAGGAATAATGAAAAACTGTTTTTT
CDR3 protein: CASSIDRNNEKLFF

clone size: .
V gene: TRBV2
D gene: .
J gene: TRBJ2-3
CDR3 DNA: TGTGCCAGCAGGGAGTTCGGGGTCAGCACAGATACGCAGTATTTT
CDR3 protein: CASREFGVSTDTQYF

clone size: .
V gene: TRBV29-1
D gene: .
J gene: TRBJ2-3
CDR3 DNA: TGCAGCGTTGAAGCGGACCGAGGGGGGCGCGGAGATACGCAGTATTTT
CDR3 protein: CSVEADRGGRGDTQYF

clone size: .
V gene: TRBV2
D gene: .
J gene: TRBJ1-4
CDR3 DNA: TGTGCCAGCACCCGCGGGGGGGTTAATGAAAAACTGTTTTTT
CDR3 protein: CASTRGGVNEKLFF

clone size: .
V gene: TRBV6-1
D gene: TRBD2
J gene: TRBJ2-5
CDR3 DNA: TGTGCCAGCAGTGGGGCTAGCGGACCGATACAAGAGACCCAGTACTTC
CDR3 protein: CASSGASGPIQETQYF

clone size: few
V gene: TRBV11-2
D gene: TRBD2
J gene: TRBJ2-5
CDR3 DNA: TGTGCCAGCAGCTCGGGACTAGCGGGGGGGCCTGTGGAGACCCAGTACTTC
CDR3 protein: CASSSGLAGGPVETQYF

clone size: few
V gene: TRBV5-4
D gene: .
J gene: TRBJ2-3
CDR3 DNA: TGTGCCAGCAGCTTTACTTCCTACACAGATACGCAGTATTTT
CDR3 protein: CASSFTSYTDTQYF